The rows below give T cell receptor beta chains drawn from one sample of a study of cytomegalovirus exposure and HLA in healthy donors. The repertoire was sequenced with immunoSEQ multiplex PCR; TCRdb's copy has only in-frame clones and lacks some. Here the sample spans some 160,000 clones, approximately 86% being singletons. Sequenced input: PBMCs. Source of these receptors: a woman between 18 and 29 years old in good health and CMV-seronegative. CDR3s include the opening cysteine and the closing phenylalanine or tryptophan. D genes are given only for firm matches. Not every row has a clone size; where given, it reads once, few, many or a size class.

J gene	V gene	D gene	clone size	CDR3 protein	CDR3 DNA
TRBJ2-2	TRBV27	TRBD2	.	CASSPGLVVGELFF	TGTGCCAGCAGCCCGGGACTAGTAGTCGGGGAGCTGTTTTTT
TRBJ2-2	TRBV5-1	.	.	CASSFQDGELFF	TGCGCCAGCAGCTTTCAGGACGGGGAGCTGTTTTTT
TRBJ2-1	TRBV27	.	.	CASTETSYNEQFF	TGTGCCAGTACCGAGACAAGTTACAATGAGCAGTTCTTC
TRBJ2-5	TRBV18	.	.	CASSRSEGSQETQYF	TGTGCCAGCTCACGTAGTGAAGGGAGCCAAGAGACCCAGTACTTC
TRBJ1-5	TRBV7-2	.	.	CASSFFRNQPQHF	TGTGCCAGCAGCTTCTTCCGCAATCAGCCCCAGCATTTT
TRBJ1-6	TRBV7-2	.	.	CASSLLIQYNSPLHF	TGTGCCAGCAGCTTGTTGATCCAGTATAATTCACCCCTCCACTTT
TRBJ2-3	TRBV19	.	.	CASSLFSFRKGSFSTDTQYF	TGTGCCAGTAGTCTCTTTTCCTTCCGCAAGGGGTCTTTTAGCACAGATACGCAGTATTTT
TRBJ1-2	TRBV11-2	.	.	CASSLANSYTF	TGTGCCAGCAGCTTAGCTAATAGCTACACCTTC
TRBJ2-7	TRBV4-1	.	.	CASSQVTGEAKYF	TGCGCCAGCAGCCAAGTCACAGGGGAGGCGAAGTACTTC
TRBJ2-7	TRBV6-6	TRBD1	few	CASSYRQGAREQYF	TGTGCCAGCAGTTACCGTCAGGGGGCCAGGGAGCAGTACTTC
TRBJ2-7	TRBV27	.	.	CASSFQAPYEQYF	TGTGCCAGCAGTTTCCAGGCACCCTACGAGCAGTACTTC
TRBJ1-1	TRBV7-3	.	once	CASSVQGGYTEAFF	TGTGCCAGCAGCGTGCAGGGTGGTTATACTGAAGCTTTCTTT
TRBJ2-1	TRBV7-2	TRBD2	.	CASSLSGLAGGLPEQFF	TGTGCCAGCAGCTTAAGTGGTCTAGCGGGGGGGCTCCCTGAGCAGTTCTTC
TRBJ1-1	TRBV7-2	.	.	CASSSTRNTEAFF	TGTGCCAGCAGCTCCACACGGAACACTGAAGCTTTCTTT
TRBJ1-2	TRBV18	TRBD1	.	CASSPRDRAYGYTF	TGTGCCAGCTCACCCAGGGACAGAGCCTATGGCTACACCTTC
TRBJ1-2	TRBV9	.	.	CASSVASTPGDYGYTF	TGTGCCAGCAGCGTAGCTAGCACTCCAGGGGACTATGGCTACACCTTC
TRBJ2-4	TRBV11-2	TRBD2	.	CASSLGTSGGNIQYF	TGTGCCAGCAGCTTAGGGACTAGCGGGGGCAACATTCAGTACTTC
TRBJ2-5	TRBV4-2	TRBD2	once	CASSQELAGKEAQYF	TGTGCCAGCAGCCAAGAGCTAGCGGGAAAAGAGGCCCAGTACTTC